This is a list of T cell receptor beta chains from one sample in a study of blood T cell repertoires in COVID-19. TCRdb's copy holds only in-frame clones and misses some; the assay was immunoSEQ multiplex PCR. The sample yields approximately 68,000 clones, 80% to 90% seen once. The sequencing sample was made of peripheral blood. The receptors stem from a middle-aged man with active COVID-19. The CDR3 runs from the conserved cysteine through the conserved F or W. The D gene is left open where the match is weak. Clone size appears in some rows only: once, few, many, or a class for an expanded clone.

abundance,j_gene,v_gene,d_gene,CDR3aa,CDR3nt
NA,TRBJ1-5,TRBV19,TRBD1,CATHRGEGQPQHF,TGTGCCACGCACAGGGGTGAGGGTCAGCCCCAGCATTTT
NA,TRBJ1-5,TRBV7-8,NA,CASSLQGNQPQHF,TGTGCCAGCAGCTTGCAGGGGAATCAGCCCCAGCATTTT
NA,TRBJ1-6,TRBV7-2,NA,CASSGWEGGNSPLHF,TGTGCCAGCAGCGGATGGGAGGGGGGTAATTCACCCCTCCACTTT
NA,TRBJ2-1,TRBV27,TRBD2,CASSPRISGGVAAGNEQFF,TGTGCCAGCAGTCCCCGAATTAGCGGGGGGGTAGCAGCGGGGAATGAGCAGTTCTTC
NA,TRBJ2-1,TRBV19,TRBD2,CASLSGGSGVSYNEQFF,TGTGCCAGCCTAAGCGGGGGAAGCGGAGTCTCCTACAATGAGCAGTTCTTC
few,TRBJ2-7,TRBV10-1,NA,CASSEPRSDSLYEQYF,TGCGCCAGCAGTGAGCCTCGATCGGACAGCCTCTACGAGCAGTACTTC
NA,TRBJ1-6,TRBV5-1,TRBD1,CASSSTGANSPLHF,TGCGCCAGCAGCTCCACAGGGGCCAATTCACCCCTCCACTTT
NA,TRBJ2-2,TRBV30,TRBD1,CAWSRTGTSGELFF,TGTGCCTGGAGTCGGACAGGGACATCCGGGGAGCTGTTTTTT
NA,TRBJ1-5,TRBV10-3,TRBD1,CAIAGGDQPQHF,TGTGCCATTGCAGGGGGTGATCAGCCCCAGCATTTT
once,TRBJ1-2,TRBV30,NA,CAWSVRWSGGYGYTF,TGTGCCTGGAGTGTACGTTGGAGTGGAGGCTATGGCTACACCTTC
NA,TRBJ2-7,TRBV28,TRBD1,CASSLQGAVYEQYF,TGTGCCAGCAGTCTCCAGGGGGCAGTTTACGAGCAGTACTTC
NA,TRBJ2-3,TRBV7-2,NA,CASSLTGNVGTDTQYF,TGTGCCAGCAGCTTAACGGGAAACGTTGGGACAGATACGCAGTATTTT
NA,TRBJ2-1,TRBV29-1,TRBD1,CSVRGHRGAGNEQFF,TGCAGCGTTCGGGGACACAGGGGTGCGGGCAATGAGCAGTTCTTC
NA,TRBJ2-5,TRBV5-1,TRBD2,CASSLEGGSGETQYF,TGCGCCAGCAGCTTGGAGGGAGGGTCGGGGGAGACCCAGTACTTC
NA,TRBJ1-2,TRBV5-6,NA,CASSLGTPANYGYTF,TGTGCCAGCAGCTTGGGGACACCTGCTAACTATGGCTACACCTTC
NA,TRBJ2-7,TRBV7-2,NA,CASSSRVYSYEQYF,TGTGCCAGCAGCTCCAGGGTCTACTCCTACGAGCAGTACTTC
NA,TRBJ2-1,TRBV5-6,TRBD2,CASSPGLGTYNEQFF,TGTGCCAGCAGCCCAGGACTAGGGACCTACAATGAGCAGTTCTTC
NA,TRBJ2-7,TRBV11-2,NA,CASSLARSGSYEQYF,TGTGCCAGCAGCTTAGCAAGGAGCGGCTCCTACGAGCAGTACTTC
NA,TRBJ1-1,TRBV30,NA,CAFKPGVTEAFF,TGTGCCTTTAAACCGGGGGTCACTGAAGCTTTCTTT
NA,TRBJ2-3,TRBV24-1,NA,CATSEQPGDTQYF,TGTGCCACCTCGGAACAGCCTGGAGATACGCAGTATTTT
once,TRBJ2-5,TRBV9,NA,CASSPRTGPQETQYF,TGTGCCAGCAGCCCTCGAACAGGGCCCCAAGAGACCCAGTACTTC
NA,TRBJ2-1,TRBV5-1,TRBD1,CASMAGGHSSYNEQFF,TGCGCCAGCATGGCAGGGGGACACAGTTCCTACAATGAGCAGTTCTTC
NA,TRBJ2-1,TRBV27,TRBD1,CASTPGQGVPSYNEQFF,TGTGCCAGCACCCCGGGACAGGGGGTCCCCTCCTACAATGAGCAGTTCTTC
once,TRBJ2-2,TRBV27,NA,CASSFSGSDTGELFF,TGTGCCAGCAGTTTTTCCGGCAGCGACACCGGGGAGCTGTTTTTT
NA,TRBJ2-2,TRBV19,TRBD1,CASRYDRVSGELFF,TGTGCCAGTAGATACGACAGGGTGTCCGGGGAGCTGTTTTTT
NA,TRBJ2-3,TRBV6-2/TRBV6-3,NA,CASSYSRTSTDTQYF,TGTGCCAGCAGTTACTCCCGAACTAGCACAGATACGCAGTATTTT
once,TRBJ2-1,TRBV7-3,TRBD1,CASSPGQAGNEQFF,TGTGCCAGCAGCCCCGGACAGGCGGGCAATGAGCAGTTCTTC
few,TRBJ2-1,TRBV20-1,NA,CSASPLEGVSYNEQFF,TGCAGTGCTAGTCCCTTGGAGGGTGTTTCCTACAATGAGCAGTTCTTC
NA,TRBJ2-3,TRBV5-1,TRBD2,CASSIGLAGSTDTQYF,TGCGCCAGCAGCATAGGACTAGCGGGAAGCACAGATACGCAGTATTTT
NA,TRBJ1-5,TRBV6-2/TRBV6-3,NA,CASSRDIFSQPQHF,TGTGCCAGCAGCCGGGACATTTTCTCTCAGCCCCAGCATTTT
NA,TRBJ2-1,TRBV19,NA,CASYPAGEGGGQFF,TGTGCCAGTTACCCAGCCGGGGAAGGTGGTGGGCAGTTCTTC
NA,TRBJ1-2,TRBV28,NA,CASSPSYGYTF,TGTGCCAGCAGTCCCTCCTATGGCTACACCTTC
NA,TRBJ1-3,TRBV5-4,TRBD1,CASSLRTGEAGNTIYF,TGTGCCAGCAGCCTGAGGACAGGGGAGGCCGGAAACACCATATATTTT
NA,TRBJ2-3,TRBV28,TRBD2,CASSLLNTSGRAYDTQYF,TGTGCCAGCAGTTTGCTGAATACTAGCGGGAGGGCCTACGATACGCAGTATTTT
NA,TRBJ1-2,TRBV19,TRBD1,CASSNWTGIYGYTF,TGTGCCAGTAGTAACTGGACAGGGATCTATGGCTACACCTTC
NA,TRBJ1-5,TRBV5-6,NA,CASRARGSNQPQHF,TGTGCCAGCAGGGCCCGGGGTAGCAATCAGCCCCAGCATTTT
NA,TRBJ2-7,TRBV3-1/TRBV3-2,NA,CASSPGGGGYSSYEQYF,TGTGCCAGCAGCCCGGGAGGAGGGGGGTACAGCTCCTACGAGCAGTACTTC
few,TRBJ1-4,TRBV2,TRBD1,CASSTEGQGVEKLFF,TGTGCCAGCAGTACCGAAGGACAGGGGGTTGAAAAACTGTTTTTT
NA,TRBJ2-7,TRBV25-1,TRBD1,CASSTKARDRVYEQYF,TGTGCCAGCAGTACCAAGGCGCGGGACAGGGTCTACGAGCAGTACTTC
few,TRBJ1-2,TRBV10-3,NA,CAIRIGDIAAYGYTF,TGTGCCATCAGGATTGGGGACATCGCTGCCTATGGCTACACCTTC
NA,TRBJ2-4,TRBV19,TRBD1,CASSIKRVGTGEGLKRVF,TGTGCCAGTAGTATAAAGCGAGTCGGGACAGGGGAAGGATTAAAGCGTGTCTTC
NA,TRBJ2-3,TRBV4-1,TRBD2,CASSPLAGARDTQYF,TGCGCCAGCAGCCCTTTAGCGGGAGCCAGAGATACGCAGTATTTT
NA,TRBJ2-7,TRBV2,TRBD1,CASTQDRASEQYF,TGTGCCAGCACTCAGGACAGGGCCAGCGAGCAGTACTTC
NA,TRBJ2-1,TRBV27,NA,CASRGLPSSYNEQFF,TGTGCCAGCAGGGGACTCCCGAGCTCCTACAATGAGCAGTTCTTC
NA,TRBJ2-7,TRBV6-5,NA,CASSQLDEQYF,TGTGCCAGCAGCCAACTGGACGAGCAGTACTTC
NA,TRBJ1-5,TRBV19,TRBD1,CASSIPLGGGSNQPQHF,TGTGCCAGTAGTATCCCCTTAGGGGGCGGAAGCAATCAGCCCCAGCATTTT
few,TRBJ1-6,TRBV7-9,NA,CASSPASDSPLHF,TGTGCCAGCAGCCCTGCCTCAGATTCACCCCTCCACTTT
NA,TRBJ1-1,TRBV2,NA,CASSEALRGNTEAFF,TGTGCCAGCAGTGAAGCGCTTCGCGGGAACACTGAAGCTTTCTTT
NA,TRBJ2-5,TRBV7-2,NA,CASSLGGEAQYF,TGTGCCAGCAGCCTGGGCGGGGAAGCCCAGTACTTC
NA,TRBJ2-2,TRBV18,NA,CASSPAARVENTGELFF,TGTGCCAGCTCACCAGCGGCCCGGGTCGAGAACACCGGGGAGCTGTTTTTT
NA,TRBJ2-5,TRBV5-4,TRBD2,CASSLGFLAGGLETQYF,TGTGCCAGCAGCTTGGGGTTCTTAGCGGGAGGGTTAGAGACCCAGTACTTC
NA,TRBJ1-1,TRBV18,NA,CASSWERGTEAFF,TGTGCCAGCTCATGGGAAAGGGGCACTGAAGCTTTCTTT
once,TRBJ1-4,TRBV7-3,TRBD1,CASSLTGAANEKLFF,TGTGCCAGCAGCCTCACAGGGGCGGCTAATGAAAAACTGTTTTTT